The rows below give T cell receptor beta chains drawn from one sample of a study of T cell changes during pregnancy in multiple sclerosis. Sequenced by immunoSEQ multiplex PCR; TCRdb stores in-frame clones only, minus some. Of more than 45,000 clones listed, 93% are singletons. This specimen consisted of CD8+ T cells from peripheral blood mononuclear cells, obtained in the second trimester of pregnancy. These TCRs come from a female donor with multiple sclerosis, enrolled in a pregnancy study. CDR3s leave out the opening cysteine and the closing phenylalanine or tryptophan. Fields, in order: V gene, clone size, CDR3 protein. Expanded clones get a size class; other rows say once, few or many, or leave the size out.

>TRBV7-9|.
ASSLVIGTAEAF
>TRBV27|.
ASSFYGAEAF
>TRBV11-3|.
ASSLEGQGPF
>TRBV7-9|.
ASSLEPLVVSGNTIY
>TRBV5-5|.
ASSLRLAGGPGYEQY
>TRBV27|.
ASSSGVIGELF
>TRBV6-1|.
ASSGSWTSADNEQF
>TRBV27|.
ASSSTDTGELF
>TRBV6-6|.
ASSYSAGGPTGELF
>TRBV27|few
ASCHGVNTEAF
>TRBV5-4|few
ASSPQGVEEAF
>TRBV7-2|.
ASSLAPLGLAGYNEQF
>TRBV7-9|.
ASSSYAFGGQGEAGELF
>TRBV29-1|.
SGALTVMNTEAF
>TRBV7-9|few
ASSPSEGQRGNTIY
>TRBV19|.
ASKAGGNRETQY
>TRBV20-1|.
SAPQAYGYT
>TRBV9|.
ASSVGTDYSTDTQY
>TRBV6-4|.
ASSDRETNTGELF
>TRBV7-9|.
ASSMVEKETQY
>TRBV7-2|.
ASSSSTVELF
>TRBV19|once
ASSIGRIAGGILYEQY
>TRBV6-5|.
ASRLADYNEQF
>TRBV28|.
ASSSSGYNQPQH
>TRBV7-3|.
ASNTKGGASGSYEQY
>TRBV7-6|.
ASSLTGETDTQY
>TRBV27|.
ASSTSTEAF
>TRBV15|.
ATSMGLAGVTGELF
>TRBV15|.
ATSRDTGTGEKLF
>TRBV6-1|.
ASSDPTGGFGYT
>TRBV7-3|.
ASSLEVLAGSEQF
>TRBV7-9|.
ASSLPVRAADTQY
>TRBV11-2|.
ASSLGTGMNTEAF
>TRBV5-4|.
ASSSGVPGNSYEQY
>TRBV27|.
ASSLGTGQHDTQY
>TRBV19|.
ASSIGARRF
>TRBV13|.
ASTLGLKNIQY
>TRBV4-1|.
ASSPSIAEINTGELF
>TRBV7-9|.
ASSLRTGAPEREQY
>TRBV7-9|.
ASSLRGQYQETQY
>TRBV7-9|medium-sized
ASSPGTGGVTDTEAF
>TRBV10-1|.
ASSGLAGYNEQF
>TRBV27|once
ASSLGGSSYNEQF
>TRBV9|.
ASSVEGGATNEKLF
>TRBV6-6|.
ASSPSTGELF
>TRBV29-1|.
SVFPGGDQPQH
>TRBV19|.
ASSMAGIYEQY